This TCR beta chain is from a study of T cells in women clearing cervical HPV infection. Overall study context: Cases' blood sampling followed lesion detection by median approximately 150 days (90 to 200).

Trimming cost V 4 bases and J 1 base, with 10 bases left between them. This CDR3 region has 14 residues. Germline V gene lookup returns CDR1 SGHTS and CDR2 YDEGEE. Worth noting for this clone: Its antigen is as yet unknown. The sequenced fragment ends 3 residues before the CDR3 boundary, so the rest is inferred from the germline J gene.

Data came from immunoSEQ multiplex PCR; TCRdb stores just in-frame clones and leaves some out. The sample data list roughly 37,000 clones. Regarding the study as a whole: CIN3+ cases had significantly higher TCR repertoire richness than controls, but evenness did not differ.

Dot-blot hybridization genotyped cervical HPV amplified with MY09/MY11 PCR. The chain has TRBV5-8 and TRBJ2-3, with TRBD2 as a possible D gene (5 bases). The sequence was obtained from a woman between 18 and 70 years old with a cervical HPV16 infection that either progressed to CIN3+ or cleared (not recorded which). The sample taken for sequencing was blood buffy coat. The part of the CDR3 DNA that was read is TGTGCCAGCAGCCCGGGGTGGGGCACAGATACG. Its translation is CASSPGWGTDT. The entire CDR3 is CASSPGWGTDTQYF.